The rows below give T cell receptor beta chains drawn from one sample of a study of identical twins. From the 5' RACE reads, TCRdb called clonotypes with MiXCR, one entry per CDR3 protein. This table holds around 690,000 distinct CDR3 sequences, 21% found once. This sample was shared with a second study, whose subject was T cells expressing NK-cell markers.

The sequenced sample was PBMCs. The source is a woman younger than 35 in good health. The CDR3 runs from the conserved cysteine through the conserved F or W. D genes are given only for firm matches. The size of a clone is reported for some rows only, either as once, few or many, or as a class for expanded clones.

V,J,size,D,CDR3,DNA
TRBV11-2,TRBJ2-2,few,-,CASSRGHLGELFF,TGTGCCAGCAGCCGGGGACACCTCGGGGAGCTGTTTTTT
TRBV10-3,TRBJ2-1,few,TRBD2,CAIMPSGGSYNEQFF,TGTGCCATCATGCCTAGCGGGGGCTCCTACAATGAGCAGTTCTTC
TRBV6-1,TRBJ1-3,few,-,CASSQPPGNTIYF,TGTGCCAGCAGTCAACCGCCTGGAAACACCATATATTTT
TRBV12-3/TRBV12-4,TRBJ2-2,few,TRBD2,CASSPGTSIGTGELFF,TGTGCCAGCAGTCCCGGGACTAGTATAGGGACCGGGGAGCTGTTTTTT
TRBV12-5,TRBJ2-6,-,-,CASGLYVSSSGANVLTF,TGTGCTAGTGGTTTGTACGTCAGTAGCTCTGGGGCCAACGTCCTGACTTTC
TRBV6-6,TRBJ1-2,-,TRBD1,CASSLEQGWGYTF,TGTGCCAGCAGCCTTGAACAGGGGTGGGGCTACACCTTC
TRBV20-1,TRBJ2-7,many,-,CSARGLDEQYF,TGCAGTGCTAGAGGGCTAGACGAGCAGTACTTC
TRBV20-1,TRBJ1-6,few,-,CSASTENNSPLHF,TGCAGTGCTAGTACAGAGAATAATTCACCCCTCCACTTT
TRBV9,TRBJ2-3,few,-,CASSVARYTDTQYF,TGTGCCAGCAGCGTAGCAAGATACACAGATACGCAGTATTTT
TRBV12-3/TRBV12-4,TRBJ2-2,few,-,CASTSVVGPANTGELFF,TGTGCCAGCACCTCAGTAGTGGGACCCGCGAACACCGGGGAGCTGTTTTTT
TRBV20-1,TRBJ2-3,-,-,CSARDIGSTGTQYF,TGCAGTGCTAGAGATATCGGTAGCACGGGTACGCAGTATTTT
TRBV21-1,TRBJ2-7,-,-,CASREGPSPGTASSYEQYF,TGTGCCAGCAGGGAGGGCCCGAGCCCGGGGACCGCCAGCTCCTACGAGCAGTACTTC
TRBV7-9,TRBJ2-7,-,-,CASTPDGSYYEQYF,TGTGCCAGCACTCCAGACGGATCTTATTACGAGCAGTACTTC
TRBV27,TRBJ2-3,-,-,CASSGLGFTQYF,TGTGCCAGCAGTGGGCTGGGGTTCACGCAGTATTTT
TRBV20-1,TRBJ1-1,many,TRBD1,CSASIGTGRNTEAFF,TGCAGTGCTAGTATTGGGACAGGGCGGAACACTGAAGCTTTCTTT
TRBV11-2,TRBJ2-3,-,TRBD1,CASSLNGGQASTDTQYF,TGTGCCAGCAGCCTTAATGGGGGACAGGCTAGCACAGATACGCAGTATTTT
TRBV6-1,TRBJ2-3,few,-,CASRPSGTSTDTQYF,TGTGCCAGCAGACCTTCCGGGACTAGCACAGATACGCAGTATTTT
TRBV12-3/TRBV12-4,TRBJ1-1,few,-,CASSLTGRRTEAFF,TGTGCCAGCAGTTTAACTGGCCGGCGCACTGAAGCTTTCTTT
TRBV27,TRBJ2-3,many,-,CASSPPRGLPDTQYF,TGTGCCAGCAGTCCTCCGCGGGGACTTCCAGATACGCAGTATTTT
TRBV20-1,TRBJ2-2,-,-,CSARHGAGTGELFF,TGCAGTGCTCGCCACGGGGCGGGCACCGGGGAGCTGTTTTTT
TRBV20-1,TRBJ2-1,-,-,CSARAGARREQFF,TGCAGTGCTAGGGCCGGGGCGCGACGAGAGCAGTTCTTC
TRBV6-2/TRBV6-3,TRBJ2-1,many,-,CASSPTGHSNEQFF,TGTGCCAGCAGTCCGACGGGACACAGCAATGAGCAGTTCTTC
TRBV19,TRBJ1-6,few,-,CASSSDGYNSPLHF,TGTGCCAGTAGCAGCGACGGGTATAATTCACCCCTCCACTTT
TRBV20-1,TRBJ2-7,many,-,CSASHAGKFPYEQYF,TGCAGTGCTAGCCACGCAGGGAAGTTTCCCTACGAGCAGTACTTC
TRBV12-3/TRBV12-4,TRBJ2-7,-,-,CASSYVTGHEQYF,TGTGCCAGCAGTTATGTGACAGGCCACGAGCAGTACTTC
TRBV6-1,TRBJ2-2,few,TRBD1,CASSRPRRQGANGELFF,TGTGCCAGCAGCCGACCCCGGCGACAGGGGGCAAACGGGGAGCTGTTTTTT
TRBV12-3/TRBV12-4,TRBJ1-1,many,TRBD1,CASSGQVTLHRF,TGTGCCAGCAGCGGACAGGTCACCCTTCACCGCTTT
TRBV20-1,TRBJ1-1,-,-,CSASMAHLLDTEAFF,TGCAGTGCCTCCATGGCACACCTTTTGGACACTGAAGCTTTCTTT
TRBV5-6,TRBJ1-1,many,-,CASSLSGTNTEAFF,TGTGCCAGCAGCTTGTCAGGGACGAACACTGAAGCTTTCTTT
TRBV20-1,TRBJ2-1,few,TRBD2,CSARDGTSGTNEQFF,TGCAGTGCTAGAGACGGGACTAGCGGGACCAATGAGCAGTTCTTC
TRBV12-3/TRBV12-4,TRBJ2-1,many,TRBD2,CASSPSSGGDIDEQFF,TGTGCCAGCAGCCCCAGTAGCGGGGGCGACATCGATGAGCAGTTCTTC
TRBV20-1,TRBJ1-2,-,-,CSAEEFDGYTF,TGCAGTGCAGAGGAGTTTGATGGCTACACCTTC
TRBV5-1,TRBJ2-7,-,-,CASSLGIGGEQYF,TGCGCCAGCAGCTTGGGTATAGGAGGCGAGCAGTACTTC
TRBV7-3,TRBJ1-1,-,-,CASSAQLNTEAFF,TGTGCCAGCAGCGCCCAGCTGAACACTGAAGCTTTCTTT
TRBV12-3/TRBV12-4,TRBJ2-2,few,TRBD1,CASRDRAGELFF,TGTGCCAGCAGGGACAGGGCCGGGGAGCTGTTTTTT
TRBV4-2,TRBJ2-7,-,-,CASSQDFDSLYEQYF,TGTGCCAGCAGCCAAGATTTCGACAGCCTATACGAGCAGTACTTC
TRBV5-8,TRBJ2-1,few,-,CASSSLSVITRNEQFF,TGTGCCAGCAGCAGCCTGAGCGTTATCACGAGAAATGAGCAGTTCTTC
TRBV12-3/TRBV12-4,TRBJ1-6,few,-,CASSYGGDVALHF,TGTGCCAGCAGTTATGGGGGAGACGTGGCCCTCCACTTT
TRBV7-2,TRBJ2-3,-,TRBD2,CASSSRGADTDTQYF,TGTGCCAGCAGCTCGCGGGGGGCCGACACAGATACGCAGTATTTT
TRBV29-1,TRBJ1-5,-,-,CSVGAGAGQPQHF,TGCAGCGTTGGTGCGGGGGCGGGACAGCCCCAGCATTTT